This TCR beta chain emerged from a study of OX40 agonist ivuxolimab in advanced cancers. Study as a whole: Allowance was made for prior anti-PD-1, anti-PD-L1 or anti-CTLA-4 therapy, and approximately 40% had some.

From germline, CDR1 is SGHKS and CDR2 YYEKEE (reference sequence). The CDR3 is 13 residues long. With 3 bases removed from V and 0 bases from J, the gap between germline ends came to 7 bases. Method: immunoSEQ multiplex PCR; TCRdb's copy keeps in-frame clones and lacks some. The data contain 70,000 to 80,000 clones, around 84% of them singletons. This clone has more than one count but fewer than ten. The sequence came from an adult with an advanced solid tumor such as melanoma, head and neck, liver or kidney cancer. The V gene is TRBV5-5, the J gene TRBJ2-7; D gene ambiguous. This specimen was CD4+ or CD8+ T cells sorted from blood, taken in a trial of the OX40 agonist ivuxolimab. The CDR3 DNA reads TGTGCCAGCAGCTCAAGGGACTCCTACGAGCAGTACTTC. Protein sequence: CASSSRDSYEQYF.